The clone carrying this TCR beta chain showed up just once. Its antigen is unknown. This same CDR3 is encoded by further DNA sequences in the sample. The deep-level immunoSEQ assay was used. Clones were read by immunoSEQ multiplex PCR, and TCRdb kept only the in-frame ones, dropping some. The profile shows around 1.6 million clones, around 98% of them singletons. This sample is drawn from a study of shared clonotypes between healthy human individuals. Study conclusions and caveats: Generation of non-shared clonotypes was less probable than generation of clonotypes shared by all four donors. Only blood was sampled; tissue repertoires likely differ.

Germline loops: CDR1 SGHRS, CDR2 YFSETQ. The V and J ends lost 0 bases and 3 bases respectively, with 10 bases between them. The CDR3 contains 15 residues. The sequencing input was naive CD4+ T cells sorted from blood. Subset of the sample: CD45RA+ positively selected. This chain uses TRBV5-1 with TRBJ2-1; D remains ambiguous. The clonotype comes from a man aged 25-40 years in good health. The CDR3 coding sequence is TGCGCCAGCAGCTTGGGGACCCTTATCTACAATGAGCAGTTCTTC. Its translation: CASSLGTLIYNEQFF.